The rows below give T cell receptor beta chains drawn from one sample of a study of CD8 T cells in ankylosing spondylitis. MiXCR was run by TCRdb on the 5' RACE reads, yielding one entry per CDR3 protein. The table has some 270,000 distinct CDR3 sequences, about 18% seen once. The sequenced material came from blood, either unsorted or a sorted T cell fraction (not recorded which). The receptors derive from a male donor with ankylosing spondylitis or in good health (not recorded which). Each CDR3 is given with its conserved first and last residue. A D gene is named only where the DNA matches it firmly. Rows may omit the clone size; those that give it use once, few, many or a size class.

v_gene: TRBV13
abundance: few
j_gene: TRBJ2-1
d_gene: TRBD2
CDR3nt: TGTGCCACCCTAGCGGGAGGGCCTGGCAATGAGCAGTTCTTC
CDR3aa: CATLAGGPGNEQFF

v_gene: TRBV12-5
abundance: -
j_gene: TRBJ2-1
d_gene: TRBD2
CDR3nt: TGTGCTAGTGCCCTGGGGACTACTGTGGGCCATGAGCAGTTCTTC
CDR3aa: CASALGTTVGHEQFF

v_gene: TRBV18
abundance: -
j_gene: TRBJ2-7
d_gene: TRBD1
CDR3nt: TGTGCCAGCTCACCTCCGGACAGGGGGTTCGAGCAGTACTTC
CDR3aa: CASSPPDRGFEQYF

v_gene: TRBV5-6
abundance: few
j_gene: TRBJ2-2
d_gene: -
CDR3nt: TGTGCCAGCAGCTCTAGTAAGGACACCGGGGAGCTGTTTTTT
CDR3aa: CASSSSKDTGELFF

v_gene: TRBV9
abundance: few
j_gene: TRBJ1-6
d_gene: TRBD1
CDR3nt: TGTGCCAGCAGCGAAACAGGGGGATCTAATTCACCCCTCCACTTT
CDR3aa: CASSETGGSNSPLHF

v_gene: TRBV2
abundance: few
j_gene: TRBJ2-1
d_gene: -
CDR3nt: TGTGCCAGCAGTGAGAAGGCGGGACCACCCCACAATGAGCAGTTCTTC
CDR3aa: CASSEKAGPPHNEQFF

v_gene: TRBV29-1
abundance: -
j_gene: TRBJ2-7
d_gene: -
CDR3nt: TGCAGCGTTGAAGATCCGGTGGGGGCCGAGCAGTACTTC
CDR3aa: CSVEDPVGAEQYF

v_gene: TRBV4-2
abundance: few
j_gene: TRBJ2-7
d_gene: -
CDR3nt: TGTGCCAGCAGCCAAGAGAGGGGTTTAGCGGACATCTCCTACGAGCAGTACTTC
CDR3aa: CASSQERGLADISYEQYF

v_gene: TRBV7-7
abundance: -
j_gene: TRBJ2-1
d_gene: -
CDR3nt: TGTGCTAGCAGCCAATACAGGGTCTCCTACAATGAGCAGTTCTTC
CDR3aa: CASSQYRVSYNEQFF

v_gene: TRBV20-1
abundance: -
j_gene: TRBJ2-7
d_gene: -
CDR3nt: TGCAGTGCTAGAGACCCACGGAGCTACGAGCAGTACTTC
CDR3aa: CSARDPRSYEQYF

v_gene: TRBV29-1
abundance: few
j_gene: TRBJ2-5
d_gene: TRBD2
CDR3nt: TGCAGCGTTGAGGGGTCTAGCGGGAGTGGTTTAGAGACCCAGTACTTC
CDR3aa: CSVEGSSGSGLETQYF

v_gene: TRBV6-1
abundance: -
j_gene: TRBJ2-1
d_gene: TRBD2
CDR3nt: TGTGCCAGCAGTCTATTTCTAGCGGGAGGGTTCAATGAGCAGTTCTTC
CDR3aa: CASSLFLAGGFNEQFF

v_gene: TRBV10-3
abundance: -
j_gene: TRBJ2-5
d_gene: TRBD2
CDR3nt: TGTGCCATCAGGGATAGCGGGAGGGCTGGGGAGACCCAGTACTTC
CDR3aa: CAIRDSGRAGETQYF

v_gene: TRBV5-1
abundance: many
j_gene: TRBJ2-1
d_gene: -
CDR3nt: TGCGCCAGCAGCTTGGATACACAGTTTTACAATGAGCAGTTCTTC
CDR3aa: CASSLDTQFYNEQFF

v_gene: TRBV29-1
abundance: -
j_gene: TRBJ2-2
d_gene: TRBD2
CDR3nt: TGCAGCGTCGTAGCCGGGAACGGCCCCAGCGGGGGGCTGTTTTTT
CDR3aa: CSVVAGNGPSGGLFF

v_gene: TRBV28
abundance: -
j_gene: TRBJ2-5
d_gene: TRBD2
CDR3nt: TGTGCCAGCAGTTTAGGACTAGGTGGAATGTTGGAGACCCAGTACTTC
CDR3aa: CASSLGLGGMLETQYF

v_gene: TRBV20-1
abundance: -
j_gene: TRBJ2-3
d_gene: -
CDR3nt: TGCAGTGCTAGAGAGACTAGCACAGATACGCAGTATTTT
CDR3aa: CSARETSTDTQYF

v_gene: TRBV29-1
abundance: few
j_gene: TRBJ2-5
d_gene: -
CDR3nt: TGCAGCGTTGAGTTGATGTACCAAGAGACCCAGTACTTC
CDR3aa: CSVELMYQETQYF

v_gene: TRBV20-1
abundance: few
j_gene: TRBJ2-2
d_gene: TRBD2
CDR3nt: TGCAGTGCTTCGGGGACTAGTAGAAGCGCCGGGGAGCTGTTTTTT
CDR3aa: CSASGTSRSAGELFF

v_gene: TRBV20-1
abundance: -
j_gene: TRBJ2-1
d_gene: TRBD2
CDR3nt: TGCTGTGCTCTCGGGACTAGCGGGTTAAGCTCCTACAATGAGCAGTTCTTC
CDR3aa: CCALGTSGLSSYNEQFF

v_gene: TRBV5-1
abundance: few
j_gene: TRBJ2-1
d_gene: TRBD2
CDR3nt: TGCGCCAGCCGGACTAGCGATTCCTACAATGAGCAGTTCTTC
CDR3aa: CASRTSDSYNEQFF

v_gene: TRBV5-5
abundance: many
j_gene: TRBJ2-2
d_gene: TRBD2
CDR3nt: TGTGCCAGCAGCTTGCGCTCCCTAGCGGGAGTCACCGGGGAGCTGTTTTTT
CDR3aa: CASSLRSLAGVTGELFF

v_gene: TRBV28
abundance: -
j_gene: TRBJ1-4
d_gene: TRBD1
CDR3nt: TGTGCCACCATAAACAGGGGGCAGACTAATGAAAAACTGTTTTTT
CDR3aa: CATINRGQTNEKLFF

v_gene: TRBV20-1
abundance: many
j_gene: TRBJ2-1
d_gene: -
CDR3nt: TGCAGTGTTGATCGGGCAGATGAGAATGAGCAGTTCTTC
CDR3aa: CSVDRADENEQFF

v_gene: TRBV7-9
abundance: -
j_gene: TRBJ2-3
d_gene: TRBD1
CDR3nt: TGTGCCAGCAGCAACAGGGGCCCTCGATTGTTCACAGATACGCAGTATTTT
CDR3aa: CASSNRGPRLFTDTQYF

v_gene: TRBV9
abundance: -
j_gene: TRBJ2-1
d_gene: TRBD2
CDR3nt: TGTGCCAGCAGCTTCCAGCGGGGAGCGTCCTATGAGCAGTTCTTC
CDR3aa: CASSFQRGASYEQFF

v_gene: TRBV13
abundance: few
j_gene: TRBJ2-5
d_gene: TRBD1
CDR3nt: TGTGCCAGCAGCGCTCGGACAGGGAGCCACCAGGAGACCCAGTACTTC
CDR3aa: CASSARTGSHQETQYF

v_gene: TRBV29-1
abundance: few
j_gene: TRBJ2-5
d_gene: TRBD1
CDR3nt: TGCAGCGTTGAAAGGGTCTGGGACAGAATTGGAGAGACCCAGTACTTC
CDR3aa: CSVERVWDRIGETQYF

v_gene: TRBV10-3
abundance: few
j_gene: TRBJ2-7
d_gene: -
CDR3nt: TGTGCCATCAGTGAAATTGGGGAGCAGTACTTC
CDR3aa: CAISEIGEQYF

v_gene: TRBV12-3/TRBV12-4
abundance: many
j_gene: TRBJ2-7
d_gene: -
CDR3nt: TGTGCCAGCAGTTTGGGAGGTCTTGACGAGCAGTACTTC
CDR3aa: CASSLGGLDEQYF

v_gene: TRBV5-6
abundance: -
j_gene: TRBJ2-1
d_gene: TRBD2
CDR3nt: TGTGCCAGCAGCTTGGGAAGCGGGAGTTCTGAGCAGTTCTTC
CDR3aa: CASSLGSGSSEQFF

v_gene: TRBV25-1
abundance: -
j_gene: TRBJ2-1
d_gene: -
CDR3nt: TGTGCCAGCAGACCCGGGTGGAGCTCCTACAATGAGCAGTTCTTC
CDR3aa: CASRPGWSSYNEQFF

v_gene: TRBV11-1
abundance: -
j_gene: TRBJ2-6
d_gene: TRBD1
CDR3nt: TGTGGCAGCAGCTTAGGCGCTACAGGGGTTACTGGGGCCAACGTCCTGACTTTC
CDR3aa: CGSSLGATGVTGANVLTF

v_gene: TRBV29-1
abundance: many
j_gene: TRBJ2-3
d_gene: TRBD1
CDR3nt: TGCAGCGTTGAAGGGACAGGGTTAGATACGCAGTATTTT
CDR3aa: CSVEGTGLDTQYF

v_gene: TRBV6-5
abundance: -
j_gene: TRBJ2-1
d_gene: TRBD1
CDR3nt: TGTGCCAGCAGTTACGGGACAGGGGGCATTGAGCAGTTCTTC
CDR3aa: CASSYGTGGIEQFF

v_gene: TRBV7-2
abundance: many
j_gene: TRBJ2-2
d_gene: TRBD1
CDR3nt: TGTGCCAGCAGCTTAAGGGGGCTAGGCACCGGGGAGCTGTTTTTT
CDR3aa: CASSLRGLGTGELFF

v_gene: TRBV28
abundance: few
j_gene: TRBJ2-7
d_gene: -
CDR3nt: TGTGCCAGCAGCCTCGCCGGGATCCCCTACGAGCAGTACTTC
CDR3aa: CASSLAGIPYEQYF

v_gene: TRBV27
abundance: -
j_gene: TRBJ2-3
d_gene: -
CDR3nt: TGTGCCAGCAGTTTCCTCGGCTCTCGGGCCACAGATACGCAGTATTTT
CDR3aa: CASSFLGSRATDTQYF

v_gene: TRBV4-1
abundance: few
j_gene: TRBJ2-1
d_gene: TRBD1
CDR3nt: TGCGCCAGCGCAGGACGGACAGGGTCCTACAATGAGCAGTTCTTC
CDR3aa: CASAGRTGSYNEQFF

v_gene: TRBV4-2
abundance: -
j_gene: TRBJ1-4
d_gene: -
CDR3nt: TGTGCCAGCAGCCAAGGGACAGCCCTAACCCATGCAACTAATGAAAAACTGTTTTTT
CDR3aa: CASSQGTALTHATNEKLFF

v_gene: TRBV6-2/TRBV6-3
abundance: few
j_gene: TRBJ2-7
d_gene: -
CDR3nt: TGTGCCAGCAGTTACCTGGACTACTCCTACGAGCAGTACTTC
CDR3aa: CASSYLDYSYEQYF

v_gene: TRBV4-1
abundance: many
j_gene: TRBJ2-1
d_gene: -
CDR3nt: TGCGCCAGCAGCCCCTCCTCGACTAGTTCCGATGAGCAGTTCTTC
CDR3aa: CASSPSSTSSDEQFF

v_gene: TRBV7-9
abundance: few
j_gene: TRBJ2-7
d_gene: -
CDR3nt: TGTGCCAGCAGCTCGGCGGACAATTTCGACGAGCAGTACTTC
CDR3aa: CASSSADNFDEQYF

v_gene: TRBV29-1
abundance: many
j_gene: TRBJ2-1
d_gene: TRBD2
CDR3nt: TGCAGCGTTGAGTCAGCGGGAGGGCCGGATGAGCAGTTCTTC
CDR3aa: CSVESAGGPDEQFF

v_gene: TRBV24-1
abundance: -
j_gene: TRBJ2-7
d_gene: -
CDR3nt: TGTGCCACCAGTTGTATTGGCTACGAGCAGTACTTC
CDR3aa: CATSCIGYEQYF

v_gene: TRBV4-1
abundance: many
j_gene: TRBJ2-7
d_gene: -
CDR3nt: TGCGCCAGCAGCCTAGACCCGGGAGTAACCTACGAGCAGTACTTC
CDR3aa: CASSLDPGVTYEQYF

v_gene: TRBV9
abundance: few
j_gene: TRBJ2-6
d_gene: TRBD1
CDR3nt: TGTGCCAGCAACCTGGGACAGGGGACAGGGGCCAACGTCCTGACTTTC
CDR3aa: CASNLGQGTGANVLTF

v_gene: TRBV4-1
abundance: -
j_gene: TRBJ2-2
d_gene: -
CDR3nt: TGCGCCAGCAGCCAAGTTCCGGGGACCACCAACACCGGGGAGCTGTTTTTT
CDR3aa: CASSQVPGTTNTGELFF

v_gene: TRBV28
abundance: many
j_gene: TRBJ2-7
d_gene: TRBD1
CDR3nt: TGTGCCAGCAGTAATCTCGGGACAGGTACCTACGAGCAGTACTTC
CDR3aa: CASSNLGTGTYEQYF

v_gene: TRBV5-1
abundance: once
j_gene: TRBJ2-1
d_gene: TRBD2
CDR3nt: TGCGCCAGCAGCTTCTCTAGCGGGAGGGCCCCGGAGCAGTTCTTC
CDR3aa: CASSFSSGRAPEQFF

v_gene: TRBV6-4
abundance: -
j_gene: TRBJ1-4
d_gene: -
CDR3nt: TGTGCCAGCAGTGACTCGGGGGGCTGGACAAATATTACAACTAATGAAAAACTGTTTTTT
CDR3aa: CASSDSGGWTNITTNEKLFF

v_gene: TRBV6-5
abundance: -
j_gene: TRBJ2-1
d_gene: -
CDR3nt: TGTGCCAGCAGTTACTCGATCATCGGGGACAATGAGCAGTTCTTC
CDR3aa: CASSYSIIGDNEQFF

v_gene: TRBV10-3
abundance: many
j_gene: TRBJ2-5
d_gene: -
CDR3nt: TGTGCCATCAGTGACGGACGGATAGCCCAAGAGACCCAGTACTTC
CDR3aa: CAISDGRIAQETQYF

v_gene: TRBV30
abundance: many
j_gene: TRBJ1-1
d_gene: -
CDR3nt: TGTGCCTGGACCCTTACAGTTCGTGACGAAGCTTTCTTT
CDR3aa: CAWTLTVRDEAFF

v_gene: TRBV5-5
abundance: -
j_gene: TRBJ2-5
d_gene: -
CDR3nt: TGTGCCAGCAGCTTTGGGGGTCAGGGGGAGACCCAGTACTTC
CDR3aa: CASSFGGQGETQYF

v_gene: TRBV20-1
abundance: few
j_gene: TRBJ1-4
d_gene: -
CDR3nt: TGCAGTGTCGGCCTTAATGAAAAACTGTTTTTT
CDR3aa: CSVGLNEKLFF

v_gene: TRBV6-1
abundance: many
j_gene: TRBJ2-1
d_gene: TRBD2
CDR3nt: TGTGCCAGCAGTGTCCTAGCGGAACGTGGTGAGCAGTTCTTC
CDR3aa: CASSVLAERGEQFF

v_gene: TRBV6-5
abundance: -
j_gene: TRBJ2-1
d_gene: -
CDR3nt: TGTGCCAGCAGTTATTACAAGAGCTCCTACAATGAGCAGTTCTTC
CDR3aa: CASSYYKSSYNEQFF

v_gene: TRBV21-1
abundance: -
j_gene: TRBJ2-5
d_gene: -
CDR3nt: TGTGCCAGCAGCAAAGAGGGCAGCCGACAAGAGACCCAGTACTTC
CDR3aa: CASSKEGSRQETQYF